This entry describes one T cell receptor (beta chain). No antigen is known for it. This CDR3 has 17 residues. Germline V gives CDR1 SGHNT, CDR2 YYREEE (reference sequence). Trimming cost V 3 bases and J 6 bases; bases outside gene matches: 15. Only in-frame clones appear in the TCRdb table, and some are missing; sequencing was by immunoSEQ multiplex PCR. The profile shows roughly 2,200 clones, about two thirds of them singletons. The sample originates from a study of T cells in tumors after PD-1 blockade. The overall study: Daily vismodegib 150 mg continued in a subset of anti-PD-1-treated patients. Tumor samples averaged around 26,000 templates (range roughly 550-99,264) and around 6,100 unique clonotypes. Regarding the study as a whole: Clonal replacement, not reinvigoration, is suggested for expanded exhausted CD8+ clones after therapy.

Sequenced material: tumor tissue, taken after anti-PD-1 treatment. V and J are TRBV5-4 and TRBJ1-2; 9 nucleotides agree with TRBD1. The TCR comes from a human donor with basal cell carcinoma. CDR3 nucleotide sequence: TGTGCCAGCAGCTCGGGACAGGGAATTCTAAATTCTGATGGCTACACCTTC. Protein sequence: CASSSGQGILNSDGYTF.